Listed below are T cell receptor beta chains from one sample, sequenced in a study of blood T cell repertoires in COVID-19. Sequencing used immunoSEQ multiplex PCR; TCRdb keeps in-frame clones, though not all of them. The sample has 110,000 to 150,000 clones; 85% to 90% are singletons. Source material: peripheral blood. The receptor source for this set is a man aged 55-75 years with active or convalescent COVID-19. Each CDR3 is given with its conserved first and last residue. D genes are given only for firm matches. The size entry is marked missing in some rows and otherwise reads once, few, many or a size class.

NA	TRBV2	NA	TRBJ2-3	CASSGGLGTDTQYF	TGTGCCAGCAGTGGCGGCTTGGGCACAGATACGCAGTATTTT
NA	TRBV6-5	NA	TRBJ2-5	CASNWTPETQYF	TGTGCCAGCAATTGGACTCCGGAGACCCAGTACTTC
NA	TRBV6-4	NA	TRBJ1-2	CASSPQVGNYGYTF	TGTGCCAGCAGCCCGCAGGTTGGAAACTATGGCTACACCTTC
few	TRBV30	TRBD1	TRBJ1-4	CAWSAGTATNEKLFF	TGTGCCTGGAGTGCTGGGACAGCAACTAATGAAAAACTGTTTTTT
NA	TRBV5-5	NA	TRBJ2-3	CASSLDGTSTDTQYF	TGTGCCAGCAGCTTGGACGGTACTAGCACAGATACGCAGTATTTT
NA	TRBV6-2/TRBV6-3	TRBD1	TRBJ2-7	CASSYSGRGRYEQYF	TGTGCCAGCAGTTACTCCGGCAGGGGGCGCTACGAGCAGTACTTC
NA	TRBV20-1	NA	TRBJ1-1	CSARGGQRTFF	TGCAGTGCTAGAGGCGGACAGAGAACTTTCTTT
NA	TRBV7-9	NA	TRBJ2-7	CASSPQASGSYEQYF	TGTGCCAGCAGCCCCCAAGCGTCGGGCTCCTACGAGCAGTACTTC
NA	TRBV4-2	TRBD1	TRBJ1-1	CASSQGDRVNTEAFF	TGTGCCAGCAGCCAAGGGGACAGGGTGAACACTGAAGCTTTCTTT
NA	TRBV7-3	TRBD2	TRBJ2-1	CASSSSGTSGRVVQFF	TGTGCCAGCAGCTCCTCCGGGACTAGCGGGAGAGTAGTGCAGTTCTTC
NA	TRBV27	NA	TRBJ2-7	CASSSTGIAYEQYF	TGTGCCAGCAGTTCTACCGGGATCGCCTACGAGCAGTACTTC
NA	TRBV19	NA	TRBJ1-4	CASSIPGRGNEKLFF	TGTGCCAGTAGTATACCCGGACGGGGTAATGAAAAACTGTTTTTT
NA	TRBV12-3/TRBV12-4	TRBD1	TRBJ1-1	CASRGDREAFF	TGTGCCAGCAGGGGGGACAGAGAAGCTTTCTTT
NA	TRBV7-2	TRBD2	TRBJ2-2	CASSLAMIAGETGELFF	TGTGCCAGCAGCTTAGCGATGATAGCGGGGGAGACCGGGGAGCTGTTTTTT
NA	TRBV28	NA	TRBJ1-3	CASSSHQGNTIYF	TGTGCCAGCAGCTCGCATCAGGGAAACACCATATATTTT
few	TRBV6-2/TRBV6-3	NA	TRBJ1-2	CASRPRGGARGYTF	TGTGCCAGCAGGCCTCGAGGAGGGGCGCGGGGCTACACCTTC